Many counts were recorded for the clone carrying this T cell receptor (beta chain). This sample is part of a study of regulatory T cells in long-lasting Graves disease. With iRepertoire HTBI primers and Arm-PCR of CDR3 regions, TCR beta libraries were built. TCRdb re-called the multiplex PCR reads through MiXCR, storing one row per CDR3 protein. The sample has 350,000 to 550,000 distinct CDR3 sequences, approximately 15% seen once. Time point in this sample: newly diagnosed GD, antithyroid drugs for less than 3 months. PBMC-derived RNA was used for the TCR library. V trimming: 6 bases; J trimming: 6 bases; junction bases outside the gene matches: 16. Germline CDR1 is ENHRY and CDR2 is SYGVKD. There are 19 residues in the CDR3. The same data also contributed to another study, on T cells in Graves' hyperthyroidism and ophthalmopathy.

This sequence was found in a woman between 45 and 60 years old with Graves disease. Sample: peripheral blood mononuclear cells (PBMCs), taken at new diagnosis, from a patient treated with antithyroid drugs. The chain is built from TRBV10-3 and TRBJ2-1; TRBD2 matches 14 bases. This CDR3 is CAIRPGLAGEGASVNEQFF. CDR3 DNA: TGTGCCATCAGACCGGGACTAGCGGGAGAGGGGGCCTCGGTCAATGAGCAGTTCTTC.